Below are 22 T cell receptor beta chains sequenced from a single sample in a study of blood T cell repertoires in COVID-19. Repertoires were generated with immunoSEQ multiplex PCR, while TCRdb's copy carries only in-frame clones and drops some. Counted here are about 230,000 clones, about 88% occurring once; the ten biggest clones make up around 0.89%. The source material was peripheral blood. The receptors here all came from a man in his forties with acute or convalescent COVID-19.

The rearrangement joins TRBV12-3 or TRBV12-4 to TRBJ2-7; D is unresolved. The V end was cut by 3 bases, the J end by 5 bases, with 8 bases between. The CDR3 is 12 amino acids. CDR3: CASSLQRDEQYF. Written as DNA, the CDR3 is TGTGCCAGCAGTTTGCAACGGGACGAGCAGTACTTC.

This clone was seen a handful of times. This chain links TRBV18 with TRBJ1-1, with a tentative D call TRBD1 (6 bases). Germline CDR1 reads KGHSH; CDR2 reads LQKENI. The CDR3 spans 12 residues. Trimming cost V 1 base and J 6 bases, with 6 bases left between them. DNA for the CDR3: TGTGCCAGCTCACCACAGGGGGCTGAAGCTTTCTTT. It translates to CASSPQGAEAFF.

CDR3 sequence: CASSAGQGIHEQFF. The CDR3 region has the DNA TGTGCCAGCAGCGCGGGACAGGGGATCCATGAGCAGTTCTTC. The genes are TRBV7-3 and TRBJ2-1, with TRBD1 matching over 10 bases. Per the germline V gene, CDR1 is SGHTA and CDR2 is FQGTGA. V shed 5 bases and J 8 bases; nucleotides not matched to a gene: 6. The CDR3 has 14 residues.

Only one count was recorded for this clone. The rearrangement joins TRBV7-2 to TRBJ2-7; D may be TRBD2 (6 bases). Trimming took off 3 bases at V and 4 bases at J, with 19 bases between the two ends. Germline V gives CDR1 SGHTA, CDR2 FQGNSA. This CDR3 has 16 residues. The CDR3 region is CASSFRPGSSQYEQYF. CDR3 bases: TGTGCCAGCAGCTTTCGTCCCGGGAGTTCCCAATACGAGCAGTACTTC.

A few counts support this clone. CDR3 loop: CASSAGTGGGYSNQPQHF. CDR3 coding DNA: TGTGCCAGCAGCGCCGGGACAGGGGGCGGGTATAGCAATCAGCCCCAGCATTTT. The gene calls are TRBV9 and TRBJ1-5, with 12 nucleotides matching TRBD1. This CDR3 contains 18 residues. CDR1 and CDR2 from the germline V gene are SGDLS and YYNGEE. Trimming at V came to 3 bases and at J to 0 bases, leaving 7 bases not matched to a gene.

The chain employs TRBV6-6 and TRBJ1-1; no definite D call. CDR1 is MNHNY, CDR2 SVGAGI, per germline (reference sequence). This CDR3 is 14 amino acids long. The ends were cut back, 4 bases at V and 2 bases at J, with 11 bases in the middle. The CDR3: CASSFPGSNTEAFF. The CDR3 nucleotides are TGTGCCAGCAGTTTCCCGGGAAGTAACACTGAAGCTTTCTTT.

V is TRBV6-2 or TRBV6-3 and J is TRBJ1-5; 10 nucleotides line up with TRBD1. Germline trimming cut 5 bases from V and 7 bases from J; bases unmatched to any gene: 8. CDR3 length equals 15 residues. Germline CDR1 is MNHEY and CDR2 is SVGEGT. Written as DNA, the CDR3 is TGTGCCAGCAGTACGACAGGGGGCGGAAGACAGCCCCAGCATTTT. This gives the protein CASSTTGGGRQPQHF.

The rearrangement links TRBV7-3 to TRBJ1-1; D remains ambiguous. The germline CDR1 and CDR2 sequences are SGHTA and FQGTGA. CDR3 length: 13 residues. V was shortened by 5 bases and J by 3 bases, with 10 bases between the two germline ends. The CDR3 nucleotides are TGTGCCAGCAGCGGAGCAAGAGACACTGAAGCTTTCTTT. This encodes CASSGARDTEAFF.

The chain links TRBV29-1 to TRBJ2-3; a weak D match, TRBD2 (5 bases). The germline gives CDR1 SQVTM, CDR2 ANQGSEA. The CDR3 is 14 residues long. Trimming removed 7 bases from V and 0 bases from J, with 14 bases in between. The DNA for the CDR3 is TGCAGCGCCCCGTCGTGGACTAGCACAGATACGCAGTATTTT. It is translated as CSAPSWTSTDTQYF.

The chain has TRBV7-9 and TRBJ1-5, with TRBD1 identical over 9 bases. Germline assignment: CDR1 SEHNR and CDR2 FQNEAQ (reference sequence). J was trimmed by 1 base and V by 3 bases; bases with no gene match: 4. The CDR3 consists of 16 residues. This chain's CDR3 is CASSLGQGLSNQPQHF. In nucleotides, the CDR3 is TGTGCCAGCAGCTTGGGACAGGGTCTGAGCAATCAGCCCCAGCATTTT.

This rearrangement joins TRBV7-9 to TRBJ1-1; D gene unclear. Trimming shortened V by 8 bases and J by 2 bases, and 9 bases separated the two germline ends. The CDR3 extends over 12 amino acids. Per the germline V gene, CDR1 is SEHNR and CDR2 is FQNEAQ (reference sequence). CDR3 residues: CASGGLNTEAFF. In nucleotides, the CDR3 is TGTGCCAGCGGCGGATTAAACACTGAAGCTTTCTTT. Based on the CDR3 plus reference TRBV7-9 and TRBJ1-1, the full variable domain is DTGVSQNPRHKITKRGQNVTFRCDPISEHNRLYWYRQTLGQGPEFLTYFQNEAQLEKSRLLSDRFSAERPKGSFSTLEIQRTEQGDSAMYLCASGGLNTEAFFGQGTRLTVV.

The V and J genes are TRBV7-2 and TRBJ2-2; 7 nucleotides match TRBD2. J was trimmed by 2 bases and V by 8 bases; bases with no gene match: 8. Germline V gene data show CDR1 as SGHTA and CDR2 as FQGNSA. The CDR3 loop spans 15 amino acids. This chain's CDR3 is CASSLAGLNTGELFF. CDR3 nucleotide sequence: TGTGCCAGCTCCTTAGCGGGCTTAAACACCGGGGAGCTGTTTTTT.

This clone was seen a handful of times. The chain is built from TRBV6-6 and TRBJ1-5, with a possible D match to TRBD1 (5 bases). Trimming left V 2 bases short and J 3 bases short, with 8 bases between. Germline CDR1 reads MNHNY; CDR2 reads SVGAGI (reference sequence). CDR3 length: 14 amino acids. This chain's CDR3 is CASSYTGVNQPQHF. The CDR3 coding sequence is TGTGCCAGCAGTTACACAGGAGTCAATCAGCCCCAGCATTTT.

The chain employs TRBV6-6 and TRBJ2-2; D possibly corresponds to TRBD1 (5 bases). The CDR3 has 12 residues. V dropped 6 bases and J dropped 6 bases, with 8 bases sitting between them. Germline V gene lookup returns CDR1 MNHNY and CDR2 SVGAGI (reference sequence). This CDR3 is CASRGPAGELFF. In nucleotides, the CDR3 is TGTGCCAGCAGGGGGCCGGCCGGGGAGCTGTTTTTT.

The CDR3 protein is CASSQRTGFAIEKLFF. The CDR3, as DNA: TGTGCCAGCAGCCAGAGGACAGGGTTTGCGATTGAAAAACTGTTTTTT. J is TRBJ1-4 and V is TRBV3-1 (or the pseudogene TRBV3-2); TRBD1 aligns across 8 bases. Germline V gene lookup returns CDR1 LGHDT and CDR2 YNNKEL (reference sequence). This CDR3 region has 16 residues. Trimming cost V 3 bases and J 7 bases; bases outside gene matches: 10.

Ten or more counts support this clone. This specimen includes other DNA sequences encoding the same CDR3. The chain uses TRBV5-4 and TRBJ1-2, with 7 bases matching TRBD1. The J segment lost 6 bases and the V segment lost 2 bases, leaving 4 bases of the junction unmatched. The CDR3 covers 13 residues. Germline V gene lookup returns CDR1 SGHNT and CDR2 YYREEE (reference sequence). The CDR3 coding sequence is TGTGCCAGCAGCTTATTAGGGGGCGATGGCTACACCTTC. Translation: CASSLLGGDGYTF.

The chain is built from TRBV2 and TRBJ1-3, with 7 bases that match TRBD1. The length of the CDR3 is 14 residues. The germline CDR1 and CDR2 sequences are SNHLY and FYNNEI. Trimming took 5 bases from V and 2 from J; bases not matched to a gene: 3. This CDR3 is CASSLDRAGNTIYF. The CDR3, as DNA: TGTGCCAGCAGTCTTGACAGGGCTGGAAACACCATATATTTT.

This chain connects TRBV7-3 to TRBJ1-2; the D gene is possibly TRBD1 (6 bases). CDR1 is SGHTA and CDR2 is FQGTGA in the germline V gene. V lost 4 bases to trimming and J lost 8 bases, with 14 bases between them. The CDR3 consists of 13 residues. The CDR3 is CASSSPTGGGYTF. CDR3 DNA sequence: TGTGCCAGCAGCTCCCCGACAGGCGGAGGCTACACCTTC.

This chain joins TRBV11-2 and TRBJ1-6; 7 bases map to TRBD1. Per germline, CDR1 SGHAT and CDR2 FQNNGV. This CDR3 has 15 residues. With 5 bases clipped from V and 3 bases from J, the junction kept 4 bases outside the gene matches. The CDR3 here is CASSLQGGYNSPLHF. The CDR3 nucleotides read TGTGCCAGCAGCCTCCAGGGGGGCTATAATTCACCCCTCCACTTT.

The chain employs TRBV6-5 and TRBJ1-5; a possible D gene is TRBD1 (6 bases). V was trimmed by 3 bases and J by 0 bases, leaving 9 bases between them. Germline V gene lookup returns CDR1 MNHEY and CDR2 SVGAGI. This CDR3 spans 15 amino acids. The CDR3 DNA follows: TGTGCCAGCAGTTATAACAGGGATAGCAATCAGCCCCAGCATTTT. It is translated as CASSYNRDSNQPQHF.

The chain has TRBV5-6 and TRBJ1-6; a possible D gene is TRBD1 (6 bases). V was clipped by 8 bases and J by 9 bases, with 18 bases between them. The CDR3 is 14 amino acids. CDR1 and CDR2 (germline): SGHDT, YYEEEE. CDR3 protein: CASRPWGGGSPLHF. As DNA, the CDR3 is TGTGCCAGTCGGCCTTGGGGAGGGGGTTCACCCCTCCACTTT.

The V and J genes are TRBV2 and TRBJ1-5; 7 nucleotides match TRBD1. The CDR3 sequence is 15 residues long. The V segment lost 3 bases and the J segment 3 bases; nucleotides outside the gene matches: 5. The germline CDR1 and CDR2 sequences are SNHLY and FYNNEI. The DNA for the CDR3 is TGTGCCAGCAGTGACCGGACAGGAGCCAATCAGCCCCAGCATTTT. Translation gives CASSDRTGANQPQHF.